The present T cell receptor (beta chain) was sequenced within a study of read filtering for tumor transcriptome and immune sequencing. Study at large: Patients were approximately 18 male and 11 to 15 female, mean age around 70 years, range roughly 45 to 85. Fewer than ten patients were R-ISS I, 16 were R-ISS II, roughly seven were R-ISS III. Whole-study results and caveats: Sorted CD138-negative bone marrow cells were not purified T cells. Compared with RNA-seq, IR-seq gave much higher clonotype depth and reliability.

This clonotype was detected many times. Its antigen is not known. This library used roughly 370 ng RNA and molecular barcoded adaptors spanning alpha/delta and beta/gamma chains. TCRdb re-called the reads with MiXCR, one entry per CDR3 protein. The top ten hold approximately 10% of the sample, which has some 120,000 distinct CDR3 sequences, over 10% seen once. The CDR3 runs 14 residues. Germline V CDR1 and CDR2: SGHTA, FQGNSA. The germline V and J ends were trimmed by 4 bases and 2 bases, with 11 bases remaining between them. The source material was a population of CD138-negative cells sorted from bone marrow. This chain joins TRBV7-2 and TRBJ2-5; maybe TRBD1 (6 bases). This TCR was sampled from a donor aged 40 or over with multiple myeloma. The CDR3 spells CASSSRTVQETQYF. In nucleotides, the CDR3 is TGTGCCAGCAGCTCTCGGACAGTTCAAGAGACCCAGTACTTC. Filled out from reference TRBV7-2 and TRBJ2-5, the complete variable domain reads GAGVSQSPSNKVTEKGKDVELRCDPISGHTALYWYRQSLGQGLEFLIYFQGNSAPDKSGLPSDRFSAERTGGSVSTLTIQRTQQEDSAVYLCASSSRTVQETQYFGPGTRLLVL.